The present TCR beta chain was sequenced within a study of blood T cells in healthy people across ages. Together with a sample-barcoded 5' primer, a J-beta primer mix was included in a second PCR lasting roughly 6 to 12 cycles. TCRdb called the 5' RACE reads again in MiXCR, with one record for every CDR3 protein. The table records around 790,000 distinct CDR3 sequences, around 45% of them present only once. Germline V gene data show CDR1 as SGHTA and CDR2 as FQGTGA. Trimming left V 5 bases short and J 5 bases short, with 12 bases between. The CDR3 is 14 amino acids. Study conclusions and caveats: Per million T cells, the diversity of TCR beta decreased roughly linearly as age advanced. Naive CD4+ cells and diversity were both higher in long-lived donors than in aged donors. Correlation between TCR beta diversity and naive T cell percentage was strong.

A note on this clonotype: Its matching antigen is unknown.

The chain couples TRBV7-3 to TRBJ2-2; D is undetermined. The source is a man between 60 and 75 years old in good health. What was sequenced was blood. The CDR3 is CASSLGPQTGELFF. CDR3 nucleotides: TGTGCCAGCAGCCTCGGACCCCAAACCGGGGAGCTGTTTTTT.